Below are 24 T cell receptor beta chains sequenced from a single sample in a study of cytomegalovirus exposure and HLA in healthy donors. Use of 60 Vbeta and 13 Jbeta primers characterized the PCR. The assay was immunoSEQ multiplex PCR, and TCRdb's table has in-frame clones only and misses some. The table has about 120,000 clones, about 72% seen once. Input material: PBMCs. The receptors derive from a middle-aged man in good health and CMV-seropositive.

The chain couples TRBV4-1 to TRBJ2-2, with 8 bases matching TRBD2. CDR3 length: 17 amino acids. Germline V CDR1 and CDR2: MGHRA, YSYEKL. V lost 7 bases and J lost 4; bases outside the gene matches: 14. The CDR3 DNA reads TGCGCCAGCATCTACGATCTAGCGGGCGGAACCACCGGGGAGCTGTTTTTT. Translated: CASIYDLAGGTTGELFF.

The gene calls are TRBV5-4 and TRBJ2-3; D gene ambiguous. The ends were cut back, 8 bases at V and 1 base at J, with 11 bases in the middle. This CDR3 comprises 13 residues. Germline V lookup: CDR1 SGHNT, CDR2 YYREEE (reference sequence). CDR3 sequence (DNA): TGTGCCAGTAGAGGCGGTCGCACAGATACGCAGTATTTT. It is translated as CASRGGRTDTQYF.

V gene TRBV6-6 combines with J gene TRBJ2-5, with 10 bases identical to TRBD1. This CDR3 is 15 amino acids long. Germline-derived CDR1 and CDR2 are MNHNY and SVGAGI (reference sequence). After removal of 5 bases from V and 5 bases from J, the junction contained 8 bases not matched to a gene. CDR3 residues: CASSPATGGAETQYF. CDR3 sequence (DNA): TGTGCCAGCAGTCCCGCGACAGGGGGCGCGGAGACCCAGTACTTC.

This chain links TRBV6-1 with TRBJ1-4, with 8 bases identical to TRBD1. The CDR3 is 13 amino acids. Germline V gives CDR1 MNHNS, CDR2 SASEGT. The J segment lost 4 bases and the V segment lost 7 bases, leaving 2 bases of the junction unmatched. CDR3 loop: CASTGQVNEKLFF. DNA of the CDR3: TGTGCCAGCACGGGACAGGTTAATGAAAAACTGTTTTTT.

This clone came up once. The V and J genes are TRBV19 and TRBJ2-1; 10 bases agree with TRBD2. The CDR3 has 17 residues. J was trimmed by 10 bases and V by 5 bases; bases with no gene match: 17. Germline V lookup: CDR1 LNHDA, CDR2 SQIVND (reference sequence). DNA for the CDR3: TGTGCCAGTAGTTCGGAAGGGACCCTAGCGGGAGTAATCGAGCAGTTCTTC. Amino acid sequence: CASSSEGTLAGVIEQFF.

The V call is TRBV28, the J call TRBJ2-3; TRBD1 agrees at 8 bases. CDR1 and CDR2 from the germline V gene are MDHEN and SYDVKM. The CDR3 loop spans 15 amino acids. V gave up 6 bases and J gave up 4 bases; unmatched junction bases: 9. The CDR3 DNA follows: TGTGCCAGCAGAATCAAACAGGGGGTCCCAGATACGCAGTATTTT. This encodes CASRIKQGVPDTQYF.

J is TRBJ2-7 and V is TRBV18; the D gene is possibly TRBD1 (6 bases). The CDR3 contains 13 residues. From germline, CDR1 is KGHSH and CDR2 LQKENI. Trimming stripped 5 bases from V and 7 bases from J, with 15 bases between. The CDR3, as DNA: TGTGCCAGCTCAACGGCGTCACAGGGAGAGCAGTACTTC. This gives the protein CASSTASQGEQYF.

The chain links TRBV5-6 to TRBJ2-1, with D perhaps matching TRBD2 (6 bases). Germline CDR1 and CDR2: SGHDT and YYEEEE. The V end lost 0 bases, the J end lost 4 bases, and 11 bases lay between the germline ends. This CDR3 has 15 residues. CDR3 nucleotide sequence: TGTGCCAGCAGCTTGGTAGCGGACCGGTACAATGAGCAGTTCTTC. Residues: CASSLVADRYNEQFF.

The J gene is TRBJ1-4, the V gene TRBV7-6; 7 nucleotides match TRBD1. In germline, CDR1 is SGHVS, CDR2 FNYEAQ. The CDR3 has 15 amino acids. J lost 8 bases, V lost 1 base, and 7 bases had no gene match. As DNA, the CDR3 is TGTGCCAGCAGCTTAGGAACAGGGGAACGAGAAAAACTGTTTTTT. It specifies CASSLGTGEREKLFF.

With respect to this clone: A junction end diverges from the germline sequence, so it may reflect a read error. This chain links TRBV7-9 with TRBJ1-5; 8 nucleotides align to TRBD1. Germline values: CDR1 SEHNR, CDR2 FQNEAQ (reference sequence). CDR3 length: 18 residues. The chain's CDR3 is CSSSLGGGRQGNNQPQHF. The CDR3 DNA reads as TGTTCCAGCAGCTTAGGGGGAGGCCGACAGGGGAACAATCAGCCCCAGCATTTT.

The CDR3 coding sequence is TGTGCCAGCAGGTGGTTCGGGGAAGGCAATCAGCCCCAGCATTTT. Its translation is CASRWFGEGNQPQHF. This chain uses TRBV6-1 with TRBJ1-5; the D is unclear. CDR1 is MNHNS, CDR2 SASEGT, per germline. The CDR3 covers 15 residues. Trimming cost V 6 bases and J 2 bases, with 14 bases left between them.

V is TRBV11-2 and J is TRBJ1-2; D is unclear. Germline CDR1 SGHAT, CDR2 FQNNGV. CDR3 length equals 15 residues. V gave up 4 bases and J gave up 0 bases, with 12 bases separating them. This CDR3 is CASSSYGPANYGYTF. The CDR3, as DNA: TGTGCCAGCAGCTCCTATGGGCCAGCTAACTATGGCTACACCTTC.

The gene calls are TRBV28 and TRBJ2-7; no reliable D call. CDR3 length equals 11 residues. Germline V gene sequence: CDR1 MDHEN, CDR2 SYDVKM. Trimming removed 5 bases from V and 2 bases from J, with 4 bases in between. Here the CDR3 reads CASSLTYEQYF. Written as DNA, the CDR3 is TGTGCCAGCAGTCTAACCTACGAGCAGTACTTC.

Concerning this clone itself: Other DNA sequences in the sample encode the same CDR3. The genes are TRBV2 and TRBJ2-2, with 7 positions matching TRBD1. J was trimmed by 1 base and V by 6 bases; bases with no gene match: 2. This CDR3 region has 14 residues. Germline lookup yields CDR1 SNHLY and CDR2 FYNNEI. CDR3 sequence reads: CASRGQRNTGELFF. The CDR3, as DNA: TGTGCCAGCAGGGGACAGAGGAACACCGGGGAGCTGTTTTTT.

The J gene is TRBJ1-1, the V gene TRBV6-1; the D is unclear. The CDR3 is made up of 14 amino acids. Per the germline V gene, CDR1 is MNHNS and CDR2 is SASEGT. V was clipped by 5 bases and J by 1 base, with 11 bases between them. For the CDR3, the DNA is TGTGCCAGCAGTTCTAAAGGAGGGAACACTGAAGCTTTCTTT. Translated: CASSSKGGNTEAFF.

V is TRBV6-1 and J is TRBJ2-5; 8 bases are a match to TRBD2. The end of the DNA aligns better with TRBJ2-7, so the J call may be wrong. The germline gives CDR1 MNHNS, CDR2 SASEGT. The CDR3 is 15 amino acids. The CDR3 here is CASIPLGGAYYEQYF. The CDR3 nucleotides are TGTGCCAGCATTCCCCTCGGGGGGGCGTATTACGAGCAGTACTTC.

The rearrangement uses TRBV19 and TRBJ2-1, with a weak D call TRBD2 (6 bases). Germline CDR1 is LNHDA and CDR2 is SQIVND (reference sequence). V shed 3 bases and J shed 0 bases, with 12 bases lying between them. The CDR3 has 16 amino acids. CDR3 amino acids: CASSIGGVSSYNEQFF. Written as DNA, the CDR3 is TGTGCCAGTAGTATTGGAGGGGTAAGCTCCTACAATGAGCAGTTCTTC.

The chain employs TRBV11-2 and TRBJ2-7; D not resolved. Germline loops: CDR1 SGHAT, CDR2 FQNNGV. Trimming cost V 3 bases and J 2 bases, with 14 bases left between them. CDR3 length equals 15 residues. The CDR3 loop reads CASSFLAEETYEQYF. The CDR3 nucleotides are TGTGCCAGCAGCTTCTTGGCAGAGGAGACCTACGAGCAGTACTTC.

The rearrangement uses TRBV6-5 and TRBJ2-7; D possibly corresponds to TRBD2 (5 bases). V was trimmed by 11 bases and J by 4 bases, leaving 18 bases between them. The CDR3 contains 13 residues. In germline, CDR1 is MNHEY, CDR2 SVGAGI. The CDR3 spells CAALDARGYEQYF. The CDR3 nucleotides are TGTGCCGCCCTTGATGCCCGGGGATACGAGCAGTACTTC.

This clone has just a few counts. The chain joins TRBV4-1 to TRBJ1-2, with D possibly matching TRBD1 (5 bases). Germline assignment: CDR1 MGHRA and CDR2 YSYEKL. V was trimmed by 1 base and J by 0 bases, leaving 9 bases between them. The CDR3 has 15 residues. The CDR3 loop reads CASSQGRGSNYGYTF. Written as DNA, the CDR3 is TGCGCCAGCAGCCAAGGGAGGGGATCTAACTATGGCTACACCTTC.

The V gene is TRBV5-6, the J gene TRBJ2-1, with 12 nucleotides matching TRBD2. The CDR3 extends over 19 amino acids. CDR1 SGHDT and CDR2 YYEEEE come from the germline V gene. The trim removed 3 bases at V and 7 bases at J, leaving 17 bases unmatched. As DNA, the CDR3 is TGTGCCAGCAGCTCTCCACGCTATCTAGCGGGAGGGCCTAGGAATGAGCAGTTCTTC. Protein sequence: CASSSPRYLAGGPRNEQFF.

This clone was observed a single time. The chain has TRBV18 and TRBJ2-5, with D possibly being TRBD1 (5 bases). This CDR3 comprises 14 residues. Trimming took off 1 base at V and 4 bases at J, with 10 bases between the two ends. Per the germline V gene, CDR1 is KGHSH and CDR2 is LQKENI. The CDR3 loop is CASSPRTGRETQYF. CDR3 sequence (DNA): TGTGCCAGCTCACCACGAACAGGAAGAGAGACCCAGTACTTC.

This sequence joins TRBV4-1 and TRBJ2-5, with D unresolved. V lost 3 bases and J 7 bases, leaving 9 bases between the germline ends. Per germline, CDR1 MGHRA and CDR2 YSYEKL. The CDR3 is 12 amino acids. The CDR3 loop reads CASSHGFGTQYF. Written as DNA, the CDR3 is TGCGCCAGCAGCCACGGTTTTGGGACCCAGTACTTC.

The J gene is TRBJ2-7, the V gene TRBV9; 10 bases map to TRBD1. The junction had 6 bases not matched to a gene; V was cut back by 4 bases and J by 2 bases. CDR3 length equals 15 residues. The V gene's germline CDR1 is SGDLS and CDR2 YYNGEE. The CDR3 sequence is CASSPIGQGAYEQYF. The CDR3 DNA sequence: TGTGCCAGCAGCCCTATAGGACAGGGGGCCTACGAGCAGTACTTC.